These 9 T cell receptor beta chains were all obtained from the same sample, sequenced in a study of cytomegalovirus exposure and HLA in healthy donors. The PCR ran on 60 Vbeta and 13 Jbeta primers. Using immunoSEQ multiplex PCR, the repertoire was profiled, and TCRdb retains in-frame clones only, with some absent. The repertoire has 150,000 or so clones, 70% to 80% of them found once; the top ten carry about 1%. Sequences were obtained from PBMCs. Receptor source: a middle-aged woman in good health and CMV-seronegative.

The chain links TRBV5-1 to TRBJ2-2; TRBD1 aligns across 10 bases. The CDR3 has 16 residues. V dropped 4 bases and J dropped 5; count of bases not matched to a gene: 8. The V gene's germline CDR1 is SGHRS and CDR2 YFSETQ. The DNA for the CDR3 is TGCGCCAGCAGCCCCGACAGGGGGCGCTGGACCGGGGAGCTGTTTTTT. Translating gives CASSPDRGRWTGELFF.

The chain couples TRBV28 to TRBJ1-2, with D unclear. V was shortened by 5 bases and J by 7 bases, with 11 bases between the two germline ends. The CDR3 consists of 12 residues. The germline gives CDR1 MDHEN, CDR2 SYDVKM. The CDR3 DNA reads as TGTGCCAGCAGTCCCCAAGTAGCTGGCTACACCTTC. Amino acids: CASSPQVAGYTF.

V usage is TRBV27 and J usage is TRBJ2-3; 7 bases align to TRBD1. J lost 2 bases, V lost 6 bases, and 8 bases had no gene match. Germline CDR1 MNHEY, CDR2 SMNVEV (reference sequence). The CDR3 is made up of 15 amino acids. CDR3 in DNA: TGTGCCAGCAGAGTGACAGGGCGATTCACAGATACGCAGTATTTT. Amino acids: CASRVTGRFTDTQYF.

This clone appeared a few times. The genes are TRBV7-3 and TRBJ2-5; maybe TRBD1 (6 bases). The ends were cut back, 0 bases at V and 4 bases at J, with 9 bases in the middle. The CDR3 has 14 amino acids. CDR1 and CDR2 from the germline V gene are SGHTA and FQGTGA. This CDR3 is CASSLTGQSETQYF. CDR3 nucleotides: TGTGCCAGCAGCTTAACTGGACAGTCAGAGACCCAGTACTTC.

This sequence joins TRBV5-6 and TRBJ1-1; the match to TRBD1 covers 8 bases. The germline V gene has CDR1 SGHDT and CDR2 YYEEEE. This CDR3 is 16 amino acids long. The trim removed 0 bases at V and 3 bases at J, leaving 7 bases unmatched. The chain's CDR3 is CASSLEGRGRDTEAFF. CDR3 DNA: TGTGCCAGCAGCTTGGAAGGCAGGGGGCGTGACACTGAAGCTTTCTTT.

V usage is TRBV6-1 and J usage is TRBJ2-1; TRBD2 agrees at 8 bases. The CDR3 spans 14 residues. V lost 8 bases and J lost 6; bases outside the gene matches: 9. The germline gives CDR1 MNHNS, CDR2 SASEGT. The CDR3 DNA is TGTGCCAGCCAGCGGGAGAATTCTATCAATGAGCAGTTCTTC. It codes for CASQRENSINEQFF.

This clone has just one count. CDR3 nucleotides: TGTGCCTGGAGTGGGCAGGGATTGTCACCCCTCCACTTT. This encodes CAWSGQGLSPLHF. The chain is built from TRBV30 and TRBJ1-6, with D perhaps TRBD1 (5 bases). V was shortened by 1 base and J by 10 bases, with 11 bases between the two germline ends. The CDR3 has 13 residues. The germline CDR1 and CDR2 sequences are GTSNPN and SVGIG (reference sequence).

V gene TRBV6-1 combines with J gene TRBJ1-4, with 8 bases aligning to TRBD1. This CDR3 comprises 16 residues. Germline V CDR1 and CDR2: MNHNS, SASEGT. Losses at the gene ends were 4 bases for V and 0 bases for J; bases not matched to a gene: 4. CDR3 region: CASSGQGHSTNEKLFF. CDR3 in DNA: TGTGCCAGCAGTGGACAGGGGCATTCAACTAATGAAAAACTGTTTTTT.

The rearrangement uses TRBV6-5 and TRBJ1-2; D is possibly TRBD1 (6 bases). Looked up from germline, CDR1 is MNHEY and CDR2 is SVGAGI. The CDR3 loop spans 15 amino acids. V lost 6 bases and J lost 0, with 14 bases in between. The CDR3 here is CASSQSWTANYGYTF. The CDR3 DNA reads TGTGCCAGCAGCCAATCTTGGACAGCTAACTATGGCTACACCTTC.